This T cell receptor beta chain was sequenced for a study of tumour-infiltrating T cells in Burkitt lymphoma (dated by TCRdb to between 2020 and 2021). In the study overall: All epidemiological subtypes of Burkitt lymphoma were represented in the cohort, which was made up of around 75 patients. Clinical outcome was correlated with TCR repertoire data, and overall and progression-free survival were found to be predicted by productive clonality independently of established prognosticators, including age at diagnosis. Points the paper makes about the study in general: Numerous Burkitt lymphoma patients were found to share several public clonotypes, a finding suggesting shared tumour neoantigen selection that is absent from diffuse large B-cell lymphoma.

As for this clone: Its antigen is not yet known. Within one base of it there is no much larger clone, and no base qualities were kept.

There are 21 amino acids in the CDR3, from cysteine to phenylalanine inclusive. Only the CDR3 region is kept as DNA, spanning 63 bases read in frame from base 1. Clipping removes 11 bases from V and 0 bases from J, with 23 as the unmatched junction base count. CDR1 and CDR2 were assigned from the germline V gene as MNHGY and SAAAGT. Library prep was done by the immunoSEQ multiplex PCR assay. TCRdb's version of the immuneACCESS table is confined to in-frame rearrangements and falls short of the full clone set. An unresolved V gene accounts for under half of the shortfall where checked; the remainder is of unknown origin. Across this sample there are under 5,500 clones, with about an eighth seen only once. The ten most abundant clones make up around 23% of the sample.

The sequence is built from TRBV6-8 and TRBJ2-4, with TRBD1 matching 12 junction bases. The sample was tumor tissue. This clonotype was sampled from a human donor with Burkitt lymphoma. DNA sequence: TGTGCCTGCCTTGAAGGAACCGGGACAGGGGGCCAAGGACTAGCCAAAAACATTCAGTACTTC. This is translated as CACLEGTGTGGQGLAKNIQYF.